One and the same sample provided the 7 T cell receptor beta chains below, sequenced in a study of post-analysis software for immune sequencing data. Prepared libraries of TCR beta cDNA carried unique molecular identifiers. TCRdb re-analysed the PCR reads in MiXCR, keeping a single row per CDR3 protein. The repertoire includes roughly 580,000 distinct CDR3 sequences, about 44% of them detected once, and roughly 1.7% sits in the top ten. No antigen is known for these receptors. Study observations and caveats: TRBV segments more frequent in patients than in controls numbered roughly 5 and included TRBV5-6, TRBV5-1 and TRBV20-1.

Input material: blood. The receptors derive from a girl between 5 and 17 years old with multiple sclerosis.

The rearrangement links TRBV5-1 to TRBJ1-2, with D possibly being TRBD1 (5 bases). The CDR3 runs 14 residues. V lost 1 base and J lost 7, with 14 bases in between. Germline lookup yields CDR1 SGHRS and CDR2 YFSETQ. The CDR3 protein is CASSLPAGIGGYTF. DNA for the CDR3: TGCGCCAGCAGCTTGCCGGCAGGGATCGGTGGCTACACCTTC. Full variable domain (rest looked up from reference TRBV5-1 and TRBJ1-2): KAGVTQTPRYLIKTRGQQVTLSCSPISGHRSVSWYQQTPGQGLQFLFEYFSETQRNKGNFPGRFSGRQFSNSRSEMNVSTLELGDSALYLCASSLPAGIGGYTFGSGTRLTVV.

This clonotype was observed a few times. The rearrangement uses TRBV7-9 and TRBJ2-1; 7 bases match TRBD2. This CDR3 contains 15 residues. Germline CDR1 reads SEHNR; CDR2 reads FQNEAQ (reference sequence). J lost 5 bases, V lost 4 bases, and 8 bases had no gene match. Written as DNA, the CDR3 is TGTGCCAGCAGCTCACCGGGGGGACGAGACAATGAGCAGTTCTTC. Protein sequence: CASSSPGGRDNEQFF.

V usage is TRBV20-1 and J usage is TRBJ2-7; the D gene is possibly TRBD2 (5 bases). Matching the DNA end better, TRBJ2-5 makes the J call doubtful. This CDR3 region has 13 residues. Germline V gene lookup returns CDR1 DFQATT and CDR2 SNEGSKA (reference sequence). The CDR3 protein is CSARDRLARTQYF. CDR3 coding DNA: TGCAGTGCTAGAGATCGGCTAGCCAGGACCCAGTACTTC.

V and J are TRBV27 and TRBJ1-2; no firm D call. Germline lookup yields CDR1 MNHEY and CDR2 SMNVEV (reference sequence). V was pared by 6 bases and J by 4 bases, with 12 bases between. CDR3 length: 13 amino acids. CDR3 residues: CASRVDVRYGYTF. Here the CDR3 DNA reads TGTGCCAGCAGGGTGGACGTCCGCTATGGCTACACCTTC.

DNA of the CDR3: TGCGCCAGCAGCTCGGGGGGCAGGGATCTCAATGAGCAGTTCTTC. It encodes CASSSGGRDLNEQFF. The V gene is TRBV5-1, the J gene TRBJ2-1, with D possibly TRBD2 on 7 matching bases. The germline V and J ends were trimmed by 3 bases and 6 bases, with 16 bases remaining between them. CDR3 length: 15 residues. The germline CDR1 and CDR2 sequences are SGHRS and YFSETQ.

The gene calls are TRBV27 and TRBJ1-1; possible D gene TRBD1, 6 bases. CDR3 size: 13 residues. Germline V gene data show CDR1 as MNHEY and CDR2 as SMNVEV (reference sequence). The ends were cut back, 6 bases at V and 6 bases at J, with 14 bases in the middle. The chain's CDR3 is CASSRGGRAEAFF. Written as DNA, the CDR3 is TGTGCCAGCAGCCGGGGGGGGCGGGCTGAAGCTTTCTTT.

J is TRBJ2-5 and V is TRBV20-1; 8 bases fit TRBD2. The CDR3 totals 13 residues. V gave up 5 bases and J gave up 11 bases; unmatched junction bases: 13. Germline loops: CDR1 DFQATT, CDR2 SNEGSKA (reference sequence). The CDR3 DNA follows: TGCAGTGCTTATAGCGGGACCTCCAATGAGCAGTACTTC. Encoded protein: CSAYSGTSNEQYF.